The 12 T cell receptor beta chains listed next were all sequenced from one sample in a study of T-cell reconstitution after alpha-beta-depleted transplantation in children. A library of TCRbeta sequences, prepared with unique molecular identifiers, was generated. One entry per CDR3 protein results from TCRdb running MiXCR on the PCR reads. The profile shows 780,000 or so distinct CDR3 sequences, 16% of them singletons. The sample here was PBMCs, mostly from graft donor cells, taken 360 days after TCRalphabeta/CD19-depleted stem cell transplant. These receptors all come from a male patient aged 10 to 17 who had a stem cell transplant for acute lymphoblastic leukemia, so the T cells may come from the graft donor.

J is TRBJ1-4 and V is TRBV5-8, with D unresolved. From germline, CDR1 is SGHTS and CDR2 YDEGEE. The germline V and J ends were trimmed by 1 base and 0 bases, with 13 bases remaining between them. This CDR3 is 17 amino acids long. DNA for the CDR3: TGTGCCAGCAGCTTGTTTGTGACGGGCGCAACTAATGAAAAACTGTTTTTT. Translation: CASSLFVTGATNEKLFF.

V usage is TRBV18 and J usage is TRBJ1-1; D is unclear. The CDR3 consists of 15 residues. Trimming took off 2 bases at V and 3 bases at J, with 13 bases between the two ends. Germline loops: CDR1 KGHSH, CDR2 LQKENI. Here the CDR3 DNA reads TGTGCCAGCTCACCATACGAGGTCAGTCACACTGAAGCTTTCTTT. The encoded protein is CASSPYEVSHTEAFF.

This clonotype was seen only a few times. The J gene is TRBJ2-7, the V gene TRBV20-1; the match to TRBD2 covers 9 bases. CDR1 and CDR2 (germline): DFQATT, SNEGSKA (reference sequence). CDR3 size: 14 residues. V was pared by 3 bases and J by 2 bases, with 5 bases of the junction left unmatched. The CDR3 DNA reads as TGCAGTGCTAGGGCTAGCGGGAACCCCTACGAGCAGTACTTC. It is translated as CSARASGNPYEQYF.

There are many counts of this clonotype. The chain has TRBV4-1 and TRBJ2-3, with D possibly TRBD2 on 6 matching bases. This CDR3 has 16 amino acids. Per germline, CDR1 MGHRA and CDR2 YSYEKL. Trimming pared 0 bases from V and 3 bases from J, leaving 13 bases between. The CDR3 region has the DNA TGCGCCAGCAGCCAAGATGGGGGGTATAGGACAGATACGCAGTATTTT. Its protein is CASSQDGGYRTDTQYF.

The V call is TRBV5-5, the J call TRBJ2-1, with 10 positions matching TRBD2. V was pared by 7 bases and J by 6 bases, with 7 bases of the junction left unmatched. Per the germline V gene, CDR1 is SGHKS and CDR2 is YYEKEE (reference sequence). This CDR3 has 14 amino acids. In DNA form, the CDR3 reads TGTGCCAGCGCGACTAGCGGGCTCTTCAATGAGCAGTTCTTC. It specifies CASATSGLFNEQFF.

The V and J genes are TRBV19 and TRBJ2-7, with TRBD2 matching 9 bases. CDR3 length equals 17 residues. Losses at the gene ends were 5 bases for V and 3 bases for J; bases not matched to a gene: 14. From germline, CDR1 is LNHDA and CDR2 SQIVND (reference sequence). The CDR3 nucleotides read TGTGCCAGTAGTCCTTGGGCCAGCGGGAGGATTGTCTACGAGCAGTACTTC. This encodes CASSPWASGRIVYEQYF.

The chain couples TRBV29-1 to TRBJ2-1; no definite D call. The CDR3 length is 11 residues. The V end was cut by 8 bases, the J end by 7 bases, with 12 bases between. Per the germline V gene, CDR1 is SQVTM and CDR2 is ANQGSEA. The CDR3 spells CSSLDGNEQFF. CDR3 nucleotide sequence: TGCAGCTCCTTAGACGGTAATGAGCAGTTCTTC.

CDR3 sequence: CASSPFFERDNSPLHF. The CDR3 DNA reads TGTGCCAGCAGTCCTTTCTTCGAGAGGGATAATTCACCCCTCCACTTT. This rearrangement joins TRBV12-3 or TRBV12-4 to TRBJ1-6; D gene uncertain. The CDR3 extends over 16 amino acids. V lost 5 bases and J 5 bases, leaving 16 bases between the germline ends.

This clonotype was observed many times. The genes are TRBV6-2 or TRBV6-3 and TRBJ2-1, with D unresolved. The CDR3 loop spans 11 amino acids. CDR1 is MNHEY and CDR2 is SVGEGT in the germline V gene. V shed 3 bases and J shed 7 bases, with 4 bases lying between them. CDR3 loop: CASSYINEQFF. The CDR3 DNA is TGTGCCAGCAGTTATATAAATGAGCAGTTCTTC.

This clonotype was seen a handful of times. The chain carries TRBV7-2 and TRBJ2-3; possible D gene TRBD2, 5 bases. The CDR3 is 15 amino acids. CDR1 and CDR2 from the germline V gene are SGHTA and FQGNSA. V lost 5 bases and J lost 5, with 17 bases in between. The CDR3 nucleotides read TGTGCCAGCAGCCCCCGCTACGGGAAGGGAGATACGCAGTATTTT. Translation gives CASSPRYGKGDTQYF.

Ten or more counts support this clonotype. J is TRBJ2-3 and V is TRBV20-1, with 8 bases aligning to TRBD1. This CDR3 has 15 amino acids. Germline V CDR1 and CDR2: DFQATT, SNEGSKA (reference sequence). V lost 0 bases and J lost 2; bases outside the gene matches: 4. The chain's CDR3 is CSARERTGYTDTQYF. CDR3 nucleotide sequence: TGCAGTGCTAGAGAGAGGACAGGGTACACAGATACGCAGTATTTT.

This clonotype has only a few counts. The chain carries TRBV5-5 and TRBJ2-5; TRBD2 matches at 10 bases. The CDR3 is 15 residues long. V gave up 4 bases and J gave up 1 base; unmatched junction bases: 4. Germline V gives CDR1 SGHKS, CDR2 YYEKEE (reference sequence). The DNA of the CDR3 is TGTGCCAGCAGCCAATGGACTAGCGGCCAAGAGACCCAGTACTTC. Protein sequence: CASSQWTSGQETQYF.